This T cell receptor beta chain was observed in a study of T-cell memory formation after mild COVID-19. Study findings and constraints: Some SARS-CoV-2-responding clones were already detected in memory before infection.

In TCRdb, the 5' RACE reads were re-called with MiXCR into one record per CDR3 protein. The data show under 600,000 distinct CDR3 sequences, less than 25% seen once. V lost 4 bases and J lost 5; bases outside the gene matches: 7. Germline V lookup: CDR1 MNHNS, CDR2 SASEGT. The length of the CDR3 is 15 residues. As to this clonotype: Its antigen is unidentified.

Sequenced sample: PBMCs or a T cell subset sorted from them (not recorded which). The TCR sequence derives from an adult woman who had mild COVID-19 (a few samples of this study predate the infection). Cell type and time point are not known. V is TRBV6-1 and J is TRBJ2-3; 9 bases agree with TRBD2. Written as DNA, the CDR3 is TGTGCCAGCAGTGGCGCTAGCGGGGTTGTAGATACGCAGTATTTT. It codes for CASSGASGVVDTQYF.